What follows describes a single T cell receptor beta chain. The data stem from a study of blood T cells in healthy people across ages. A J-beta primer mix and a sample-barcoded 5' primer were used in a second PCR of about 7 to 12 cycles. TCRdb processed the 5' RACE reads anew with MiXCR; each CDR3 protein has one entry. The table records over 600,000 distinct CDR3 sequences, approximately 53% of them present only once. Germline lookup yields CDR1 SQVTM and CDR2 ANQGSEA. J lost 5 bases, V lost 6 bases, and 7 bases had no gene match. This CDR3 comprises 13 residues. Sequenced input: blood. The chain joins TRBV29-1 to TRBJ1-2; 9 bases map to TRBD1. This clonotype originated in a man in his forties in good health. CDR3 sequence: CSVGSQGAYGYTF. CDR3 DNA sequence: TGCAGCGTCGGTTCACAGGGGGCTTATGGCTACACCTTC.